This TCR beta chain was captured in a study of glioma-infiltrating T cells. This clonotype was seen repeatedly, ten times or more. Its specificity is not known. Using RNA template, CDR3s of TCR alpha and beta were amplified with iRepertoire arm-PCR. Tissue mRNA or PBMC total RNA, about 90-450 ng, went into one-step reverse transcription and amplification. TCRdb ran MiXCR on the multiplex PCR reads and lists one entry per CDR3 protein. This sample has approximately 120,000 distinct CDR3 sequences, with 25% found just once. Trimming removed 4 bases at V and 0 bases at J, with 10 bases between. Per the germline V gene, CDR1 is SGDLS and CDR2 is YYNGEE. This CDR3 comprises 14 residues. Notes on the study in general: Above-expected tissue-blood divergence occurred in all gliomas, most in low-grade ones. Only very few CDR3 sequences appeared in both tissue and blood.

The TCR originated in a human donor with low-grade glioma or glioblastoma, undergoing nonglioma brain surgery, or in good health (not recorded which). V gene TRBV9 combines with J gene TRBJ2-5; the D is unclear. The sample comprised glioma tissue, nonneoplastic brain tissue, or PBMCs (not recorded which). Here the CDR3 reads CASSLRADQETQYF. CDR3 bases: TGTGCCAGCAGCCTAAGGGCGGACCAAGAGACCCAGTACTTC.